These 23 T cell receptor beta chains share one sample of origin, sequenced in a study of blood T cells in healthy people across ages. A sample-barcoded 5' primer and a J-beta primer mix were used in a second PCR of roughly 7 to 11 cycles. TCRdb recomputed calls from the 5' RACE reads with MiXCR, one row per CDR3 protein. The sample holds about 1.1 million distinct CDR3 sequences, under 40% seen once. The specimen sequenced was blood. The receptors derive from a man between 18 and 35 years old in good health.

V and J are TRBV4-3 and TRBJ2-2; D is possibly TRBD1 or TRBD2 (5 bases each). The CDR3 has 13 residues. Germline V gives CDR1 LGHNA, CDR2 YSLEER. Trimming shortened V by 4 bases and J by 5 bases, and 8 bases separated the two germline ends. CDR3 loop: CASSREGTGELFF. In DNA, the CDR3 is TGCGCCAGCAGCCGCGAGGGGACCGGGGAGCTGTTTTTT.

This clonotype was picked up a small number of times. The CDR3 sequence is CSATPKAEQFF. CDR3 nucleotide sequence: TGCAGTGCTACCCCCAAGGCCGAGCAGTTCTTC. This chain joins TRBV20-1 and TRBJ2-1; D not resolved. Trimming removed 4 bases from V and 10 bases from J, with 11 bases in between. The CDR3 runs 11 residues. CDR1 and CDR2 (germline): DFQATT, SNEGSKA (reference sequence).

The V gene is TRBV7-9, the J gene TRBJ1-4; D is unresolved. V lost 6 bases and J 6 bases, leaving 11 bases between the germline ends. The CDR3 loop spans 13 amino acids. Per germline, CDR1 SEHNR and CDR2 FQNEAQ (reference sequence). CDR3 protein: CASRESGDEKLFF. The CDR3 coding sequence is TGTGCCAGCAGAGAATCTGGAGATGAAAAACTGTTTTTT.

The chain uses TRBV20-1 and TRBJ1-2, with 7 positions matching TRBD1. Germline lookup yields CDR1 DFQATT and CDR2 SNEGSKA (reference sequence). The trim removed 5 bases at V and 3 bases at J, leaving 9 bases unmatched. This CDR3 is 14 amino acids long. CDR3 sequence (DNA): TGCAGTGCTGGCAGACAGGGCCAACACTATGGCTACACCTTC. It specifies CSAGRQGQHYGYTF.

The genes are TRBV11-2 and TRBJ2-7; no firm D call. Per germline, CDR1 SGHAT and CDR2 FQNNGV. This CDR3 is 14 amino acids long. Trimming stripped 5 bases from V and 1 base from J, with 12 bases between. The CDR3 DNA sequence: TGTGCCAGCAGCCGACCCTTACTATCCTACGAGCAGTACTTC. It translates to CASSRPLLSYEQYF.

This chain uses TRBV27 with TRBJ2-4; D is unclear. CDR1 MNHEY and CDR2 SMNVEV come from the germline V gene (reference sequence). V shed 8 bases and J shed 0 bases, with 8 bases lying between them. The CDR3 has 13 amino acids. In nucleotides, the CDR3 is TGTGCCAGCCGTCCCGTAGCCAAAAACATTCAGTACTTC. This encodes CASRPVAKNIQYF.

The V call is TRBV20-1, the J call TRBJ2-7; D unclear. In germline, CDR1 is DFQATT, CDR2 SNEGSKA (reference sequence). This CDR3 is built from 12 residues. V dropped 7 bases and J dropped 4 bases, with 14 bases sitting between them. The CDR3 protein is CSVISPGYEQYF. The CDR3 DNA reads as TGCAGTGTTATCTCTCCGGGTTACGAGCAGTACTTC.

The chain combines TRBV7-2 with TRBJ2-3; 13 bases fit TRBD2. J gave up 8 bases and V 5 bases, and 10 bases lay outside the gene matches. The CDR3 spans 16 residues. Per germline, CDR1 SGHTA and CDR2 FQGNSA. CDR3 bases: TGTGCCAGCAGCACTGAGACTAGCGGGGGGAGGTGTACGCAGTATTTT. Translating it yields CASSTETSGGRCTQYF. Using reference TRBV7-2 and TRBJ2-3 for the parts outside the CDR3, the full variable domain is GAGVSQSPSNKVTEKGKDVELRCDPISGHTALYWYRQSLGQGLEFLIYFQGNSAPDKSGLPSDRFSAERTGGSVSTLTIQRTQQEDSAVYLCASSTETSGGRCTQYFGPGTRLTVL.

CDR3 nucleotides: TGTGCCAGCAGCTTCACCTCTCAGCGGGGCACAGATACGCAGTATTTT. Its protein is CASSFTSQRGTDTQYF. The V gene is TRBV7-2, the J gene TRBJ2-3, with a possible D match to TRBD2 (6 bases). The V end lost 3 bases, the J end lost 1 base, and 14 bases lay between the germline ends. The germline V gene encodes CDR1 SGHTA and CDR2 FQGNSA. The length of the CDR3 is 16 residues.

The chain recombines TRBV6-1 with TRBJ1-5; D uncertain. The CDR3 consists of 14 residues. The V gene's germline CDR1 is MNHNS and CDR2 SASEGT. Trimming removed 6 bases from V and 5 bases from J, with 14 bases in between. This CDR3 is CASSPVVGYQPQHF. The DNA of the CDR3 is TGTGCCAGCAGCCCGGTAGTAGGGTATCAGCCCCAGCATTTT.

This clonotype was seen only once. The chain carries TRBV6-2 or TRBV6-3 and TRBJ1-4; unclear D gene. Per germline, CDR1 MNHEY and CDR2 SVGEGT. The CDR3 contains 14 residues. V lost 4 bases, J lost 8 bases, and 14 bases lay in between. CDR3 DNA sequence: TGTGCCAGCAGTTTCGGATGGGGTAACGAAAAACTGTTTTTT. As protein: CASSFGWGNEKLFF.

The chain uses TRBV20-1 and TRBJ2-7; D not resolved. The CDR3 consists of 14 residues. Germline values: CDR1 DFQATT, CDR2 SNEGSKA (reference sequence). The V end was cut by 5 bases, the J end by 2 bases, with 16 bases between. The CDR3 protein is CSAPIMGIPYEQYF. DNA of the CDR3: TGCAGTGCTCCCATCATGGGGATACCCTACGAGCAGTACTTC.

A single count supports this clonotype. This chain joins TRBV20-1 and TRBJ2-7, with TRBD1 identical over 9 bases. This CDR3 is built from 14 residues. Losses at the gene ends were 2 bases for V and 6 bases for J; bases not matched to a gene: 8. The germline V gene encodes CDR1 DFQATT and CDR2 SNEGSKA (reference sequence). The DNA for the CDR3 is TGCAGTGCTAGACTACCCGGGACAGGGCCCGAGCAGTACTTC. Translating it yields CSARLPGTGPEQYF.

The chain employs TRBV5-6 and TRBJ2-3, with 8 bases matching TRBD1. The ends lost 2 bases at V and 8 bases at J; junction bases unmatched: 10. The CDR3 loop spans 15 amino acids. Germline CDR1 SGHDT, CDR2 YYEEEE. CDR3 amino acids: CASSLGQGYAGTQYF. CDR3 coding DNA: TGTGCCAGCAGCTTAGGACAGGGCTACGCAGGTACGCAGTATTTT.

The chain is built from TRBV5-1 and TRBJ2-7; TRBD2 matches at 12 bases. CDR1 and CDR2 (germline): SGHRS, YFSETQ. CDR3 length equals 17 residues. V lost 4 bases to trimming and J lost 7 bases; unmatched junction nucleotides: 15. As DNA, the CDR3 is TGCGCCAGCAGCGGTGACAGGAGACTAGCGGGAGTGAGTGAGCAGTACTTC. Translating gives CASSGDRRLAGVSEQYF.

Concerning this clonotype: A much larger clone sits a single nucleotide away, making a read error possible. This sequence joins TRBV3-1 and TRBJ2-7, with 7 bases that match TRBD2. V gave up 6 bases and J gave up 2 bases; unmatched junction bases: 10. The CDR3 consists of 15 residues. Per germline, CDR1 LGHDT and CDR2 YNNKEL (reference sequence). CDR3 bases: TGTGCCAGCAGTCCTAGCGGACCTAACCCCTACGAGCAGTACTTC. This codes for CASSPSGPNPYEQYF.

CDR3 protein: CASSLFAQGPQHF. The CDR3 coding sequence is TGTGCCAGCAGCTTATTCGCGCAAGGGCCCCAGCATTTT. This chain uses TRBV7-9 with TRBJ1-5; D gene uncertain. V lost 2 bases, J lost 9 bases, and 11 bases lay in between. Germline CDR1 reads SEHNR; CDR2 reads FQNEAQ (reference sequence). This CDR3 contains 13 residues. The full variable domain, completed using reference TRBV7-9 and TRBJ1-5, is DTGVSQNPRHKITKRGQNVTFRCDPISEHNRLYWYRQTLGQGPEFLTYFQNEAQLEKSRLLSDRFSAERPKGSFSTLEIQRTEQGDSAMYLCASSLFAQGPQHFGDGTRLSIL.

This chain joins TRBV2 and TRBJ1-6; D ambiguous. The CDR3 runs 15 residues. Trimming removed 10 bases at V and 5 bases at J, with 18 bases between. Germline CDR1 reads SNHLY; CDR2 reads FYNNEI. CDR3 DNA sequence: TGTGCCACCGAGGGTCAGGCCAGCGATAATTCACCCCTCCACTTT. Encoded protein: CATEGQASDNSPLHF. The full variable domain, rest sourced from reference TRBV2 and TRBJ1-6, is EPEVTQTPSHQVTQMGQEVILRCVPISNHLYFYWYRQILGQKVEFLVSFYNNEISEKSEIFDDQFSVERPDGSNFTLKIRSTKLEDSAMYFCATEGQASDNSPLHFGNGTRLTVT.

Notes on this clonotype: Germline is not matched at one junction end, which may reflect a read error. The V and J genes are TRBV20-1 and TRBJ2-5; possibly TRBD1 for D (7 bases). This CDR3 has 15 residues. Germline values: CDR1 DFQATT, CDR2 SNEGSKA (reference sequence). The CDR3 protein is CSARGGGFINNEQYF. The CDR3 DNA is TGCAGTGCCAGAGGAGGGGGCTTCATCAACAATGAGCAGTACTTC.

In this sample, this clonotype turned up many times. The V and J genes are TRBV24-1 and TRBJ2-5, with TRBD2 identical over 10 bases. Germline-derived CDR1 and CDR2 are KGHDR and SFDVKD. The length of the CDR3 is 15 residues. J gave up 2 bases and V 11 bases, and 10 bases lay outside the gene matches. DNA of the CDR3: TGTGCCATCTCGATTGGTAGCGGGGGGCAAGAGACCCAGTACTTC. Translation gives CAISIGSGGQETQYF.

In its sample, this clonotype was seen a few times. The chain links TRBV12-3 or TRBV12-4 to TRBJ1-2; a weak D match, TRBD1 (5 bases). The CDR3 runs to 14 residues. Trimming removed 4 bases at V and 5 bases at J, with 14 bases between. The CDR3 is CASSSTGTRYGYTF. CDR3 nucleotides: TGTGCCAGCAGTTCCACCGGGACCCGGTATGGCTACACCTTC.

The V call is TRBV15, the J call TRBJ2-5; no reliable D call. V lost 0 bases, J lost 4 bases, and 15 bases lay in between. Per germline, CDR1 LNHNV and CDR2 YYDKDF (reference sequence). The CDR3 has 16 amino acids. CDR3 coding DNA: TGTGCCACCAGCAGAGATAGAGGCGACTCGATAGAGACCCAGTACTTC. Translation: CATSRDRGDSIETQYF.

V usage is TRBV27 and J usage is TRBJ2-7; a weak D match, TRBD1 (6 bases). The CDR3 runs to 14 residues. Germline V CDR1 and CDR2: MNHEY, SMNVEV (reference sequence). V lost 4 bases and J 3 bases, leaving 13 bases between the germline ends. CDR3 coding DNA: TGTGCCAGCAGTTCGACAGGAACTTACTACGAGCAGTACTTC. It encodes CASSSTGTYYEQYF.